This T cell receptor (beta chain) appears in the sequencing data of a study of blood T cells in healthy people across ages. Study information: Every two T cells gave about one barcoded beta molecule via template switching. Study observations and caveats: Since the PBMCs were unsorted, naive and antigen-experienced cells could not be conclusively compared. Older age went with lower TCR beta diversity per million T cells, in a roughly linear way.

A sample-barcoded 5' primer and a J-beta primer mix were used in a second PCR of roughly 6 to 11 cycles. A template-switch adaptor with 12 random nucleotides tagged each cDNA molecule. TCRdb reanalysed the 5' RACE reads using MiXCR and keeps one entry per CDR3 protein. The sample includes 1.5 million to 2 million distinct CDR3 sequences, around 40% seen only once; the top ten take around 23%. For this clonotype: The target antigen is unknown.

The CDR3 has 13 amino acids. Germline trimming cut 6 bases from V and 5 bases from J; bases unmatched to any gene: 6. CDR1 is DFQATT, CDR2 SNEGSKA, per germline (reference sequence). Sequenced input: blood. This receptor was taken from a human donor in good health. This rearrangement joins TRBV20-1 to TRBJ1-5, with 8 bases matching TRBD1. The CDR3 reads CSAAQGVDQPQHF. Written as DNA, the CDR3 is TGCAGTGCCGCACAGGGGGTGGATCAGCCCCAGCATTTT.